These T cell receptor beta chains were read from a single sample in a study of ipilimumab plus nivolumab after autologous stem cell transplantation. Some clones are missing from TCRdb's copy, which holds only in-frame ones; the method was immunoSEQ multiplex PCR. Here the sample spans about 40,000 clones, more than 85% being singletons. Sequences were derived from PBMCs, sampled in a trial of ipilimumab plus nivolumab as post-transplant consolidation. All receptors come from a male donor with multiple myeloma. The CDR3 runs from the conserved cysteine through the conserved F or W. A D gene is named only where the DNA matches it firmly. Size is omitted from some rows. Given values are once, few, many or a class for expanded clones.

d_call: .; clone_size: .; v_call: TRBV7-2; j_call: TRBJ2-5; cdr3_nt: TGTGCCAGCAGCTTAGTGGCGGGTCTAACTGAAGAGACCCAGTACTTC; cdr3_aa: CASSLVAGLTEETQYF
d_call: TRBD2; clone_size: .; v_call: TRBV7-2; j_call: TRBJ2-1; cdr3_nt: TGTGCCAGCAGCTTAGCAGGGGTAGCGGGAGCCCCCTACAATGAGCAGTTCTTC; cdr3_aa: CASSLAGVAGAPYNEQFF
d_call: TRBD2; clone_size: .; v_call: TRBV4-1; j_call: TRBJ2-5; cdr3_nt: TGCGCCAGCAGCCAAGATGCGACTAGCGGGAGGCTCAAAGGAGAGACCCAGTACTTC; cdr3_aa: CASSQDATSGRLKGETQYF
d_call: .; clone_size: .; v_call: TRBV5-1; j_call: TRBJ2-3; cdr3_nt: TGCGCCAGCAGCCGCGGCGAGATAAACACAGATACGCAGTATTTT; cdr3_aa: CASSRGEINTDTQYF
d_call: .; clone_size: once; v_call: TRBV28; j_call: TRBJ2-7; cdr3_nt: TGTGCCAGCAGTGCGGGACAGTCCTGGCACGAGCAGTACTTC; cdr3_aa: CASSAGQSWHEQYF
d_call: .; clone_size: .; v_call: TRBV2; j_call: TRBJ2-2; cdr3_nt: TGTGCCAGCAGTGAACTCCCCCGGGATACGACAGCCGGGGAGCTGTTTTTT; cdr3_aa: CASSELPRDTTAGELFF
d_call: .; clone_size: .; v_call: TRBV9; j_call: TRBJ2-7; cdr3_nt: TGTGCCAGCAGCCCCCGATTGGGCGGAACCTCCTACGAGCAGTACTTC; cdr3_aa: CASSPRLGGTSYEQYF
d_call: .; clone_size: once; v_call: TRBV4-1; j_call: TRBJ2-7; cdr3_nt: TGCGCCAGCAGCCGATTTTCGGACGGGGACGAGCAGTACTTC; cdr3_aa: CASSRFSDGDEQYF
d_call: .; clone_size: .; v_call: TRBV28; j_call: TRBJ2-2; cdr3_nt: TGTGCCAGCAGTAACTTACAGTTTACGCCCGGGGAGCTGTTTTTT; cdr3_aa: CASSNLQFTPGELFF
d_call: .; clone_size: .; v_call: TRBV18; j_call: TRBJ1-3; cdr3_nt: TGTGCCAGCTCACCCGATGGACAGATCTCTGGAAACACCATATATTTT; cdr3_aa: CASSPDGQISGNTIYF
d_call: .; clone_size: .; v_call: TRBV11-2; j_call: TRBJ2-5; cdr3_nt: TGTGCCAGCAGCTTTGGGCGCCAAGAGACCCAGTACTTC; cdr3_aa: CASSFGRQETQYF
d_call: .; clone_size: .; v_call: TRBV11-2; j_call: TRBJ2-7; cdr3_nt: TGTGCCAGCAGCTCCCCAGACCGGGGGGTCAGGGGGTCCTACGAGCAGTACTTC; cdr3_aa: CASSSPDRGVRGSYEQYF
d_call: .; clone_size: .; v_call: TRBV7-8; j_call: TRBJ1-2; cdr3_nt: TGTGCCAGCAGCTTAGCCCAGGGAACCTATGGCTACACCTTC; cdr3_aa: CASSLAQGTYGYTF
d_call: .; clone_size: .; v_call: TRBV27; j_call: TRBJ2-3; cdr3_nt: TGTGCCAGCAGTTTAGAGGGGTTGAGCGGGAGCACAGATACGCAGTATTTT; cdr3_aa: CASSLEGLSGSTDTQYF
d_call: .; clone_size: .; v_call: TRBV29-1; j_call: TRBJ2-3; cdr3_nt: TGCAGCGTTCGTGAAGAAGGCGGCACAGATACGCAGTATTTT; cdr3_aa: CSVREEGGTDTQYF
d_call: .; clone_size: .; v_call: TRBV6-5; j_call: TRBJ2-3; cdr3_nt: TGTGCCAGCAGTTACGCCTTATACCGCTCAGATACGCAGTATTTT; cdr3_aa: CASSYALYRSDTQYF
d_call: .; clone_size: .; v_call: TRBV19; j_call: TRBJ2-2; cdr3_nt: TGTGCCAGTAGTATGGGGCATGGGAACACCGGGGAGCTGTTTTTT; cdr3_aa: CASSMGHGNTGELFF
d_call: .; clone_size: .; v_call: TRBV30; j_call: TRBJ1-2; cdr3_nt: TGTGCCTGGAAACGATGGGGGGGCACCTATGGCTACACCTTC; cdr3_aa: CAWKRWGGTYGYTF
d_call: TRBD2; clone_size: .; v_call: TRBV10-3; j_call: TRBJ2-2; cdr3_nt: TGTGCCATCAGAGCGGGGGCCGGGGAGCTGTTTTTT; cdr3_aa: CAIRAGAGELFF
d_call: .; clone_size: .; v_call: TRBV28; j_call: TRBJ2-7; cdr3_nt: TGTGCCAGCAGTCGACTGGAACCCTACGAGCAGTACTTC; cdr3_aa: CASSRLEPYEQYF
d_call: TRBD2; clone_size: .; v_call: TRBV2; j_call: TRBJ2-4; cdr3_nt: TGTGCCAGCAGAGAGGGACTAGCGATCAACATTCAGTACTTC; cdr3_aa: CASREGLAINIQYF
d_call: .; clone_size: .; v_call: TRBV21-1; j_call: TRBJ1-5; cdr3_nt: TGTGCCAGCAGCCCACATCCCCCCCGGGACAGGGGGAGTAGGGGGAGTCAGCCCCAGCATTTT; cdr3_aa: CASSPHPPRDRGSRGSQPQHF
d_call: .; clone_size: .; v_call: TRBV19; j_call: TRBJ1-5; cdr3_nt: TGTGCCAGTAGTATATCCGACGGACCAATTCAGCCCCAGCATTTT; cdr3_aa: CASSISDGPIQPQHF
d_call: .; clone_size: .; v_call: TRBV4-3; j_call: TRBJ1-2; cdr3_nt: TGCGCCAGCAGCCAAGATTTGGGTGGGTATGGCTACACCTTC; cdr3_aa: CASSQDLGGYGYTF
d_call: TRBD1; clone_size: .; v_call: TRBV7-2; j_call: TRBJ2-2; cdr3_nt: TGTGCCAGCAGCCCAACGACAGGGCGCACCGGGGAGCTGTTTTTT; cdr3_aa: CASSPTTGRTGELFF
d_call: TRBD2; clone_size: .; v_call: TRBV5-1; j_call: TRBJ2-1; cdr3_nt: TGCGCCAGCAGCCCCCCGGTCCTAGCGGGAGGGCCCCATGAGCAGTTCTTC; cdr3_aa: CASSPPVLAGGPHEQFF
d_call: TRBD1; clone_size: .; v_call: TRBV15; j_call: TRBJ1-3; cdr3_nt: TGTGCCACCAGCATCAAACACAGGGGCTCTGGAAACACCATATATTTT; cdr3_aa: CATSIKHRGSGNTIYF
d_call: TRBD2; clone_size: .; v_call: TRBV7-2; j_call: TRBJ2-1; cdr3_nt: TGTGCCAGCAGCGACCTAGCGGGGACCTACAATGAGCAGTTCTTC; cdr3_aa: CASSDLAGTYNEQFF
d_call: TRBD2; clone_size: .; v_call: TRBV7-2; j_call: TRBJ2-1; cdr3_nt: TGTGCCAGCAGCTTAGCTAGCGGGGTCTACAATGAGCAGTTCTTC; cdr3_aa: CASSLASGVYNEQFF
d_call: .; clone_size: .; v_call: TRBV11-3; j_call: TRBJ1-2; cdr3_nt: TGTGCCAGCATCAGGAGGATATGGAGCCTTGGCTACACCTTC; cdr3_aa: CASIRRIWSLGYTF
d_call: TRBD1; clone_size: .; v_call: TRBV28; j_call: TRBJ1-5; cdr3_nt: TGTGCCAGCAGACCCCCCGGACAGGGGGCTTGGCAGCCCCAGCATTTT; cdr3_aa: CASRPPGQGAWQPQHF
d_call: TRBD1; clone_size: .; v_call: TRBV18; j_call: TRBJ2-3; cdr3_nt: TGTGCCAGCGACCGGGACAGGGGTTCAGATACGCAGTATTTT; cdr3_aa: CASDRDRGSDTQYF
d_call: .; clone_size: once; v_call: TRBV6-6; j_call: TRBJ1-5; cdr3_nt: TGTGCCAGCACCAGAACATATAGCAATCAGCCCCAGCATTTT; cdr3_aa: CASTRTYSNQPQHF
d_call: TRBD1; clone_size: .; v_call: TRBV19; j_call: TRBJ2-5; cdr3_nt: TGTGCCAGCGGACAGGGGATACAAGAGACCCAGTACTTC; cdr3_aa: CASGQGIQETQYF
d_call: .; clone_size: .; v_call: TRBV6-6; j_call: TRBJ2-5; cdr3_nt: TGTGCCAGCAGCCACGGGGGTAACCAAGAGACCCAGTACTTC; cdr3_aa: CASSHGGNQETQYF
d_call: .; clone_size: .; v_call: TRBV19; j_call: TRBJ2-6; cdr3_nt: TGTGCCAGTAGTCGGAGAGCCTCAGGGGCCAACGTCCTGACTTTC; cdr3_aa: CASSRRASGANVLTF
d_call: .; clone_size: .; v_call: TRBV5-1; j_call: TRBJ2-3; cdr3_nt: TGCGCCAGCAGCGTGGGGAGCTCGGGCACAGATACGCAGTATTTT; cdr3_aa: CASSVGSSGTDTQYF
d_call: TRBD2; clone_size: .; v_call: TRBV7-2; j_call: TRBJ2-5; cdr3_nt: TGTGCCAGCAGCTTAGGCGGCGGGAGGTCACAAGAGACCCAGTACTTC; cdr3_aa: CASSLGGGRSQETQYF
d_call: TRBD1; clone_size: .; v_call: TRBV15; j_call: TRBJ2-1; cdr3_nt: TGTGCCACCAGCGCGGGACAGGGCTACAATGAGCAGTTCTTC; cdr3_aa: CATSAGQGYNEQFF
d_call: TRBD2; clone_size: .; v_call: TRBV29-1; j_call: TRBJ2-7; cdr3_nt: TGCAGCGTTGGATTCCGACTAGCGGATAACTACGAGCAGTACTTC; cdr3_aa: CSVGFRLADNYEQYF
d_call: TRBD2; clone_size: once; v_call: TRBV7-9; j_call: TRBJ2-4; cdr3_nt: TGTGCCAGCAGCCCACCGGGGGGGACGGCATTTATTCAGTACTTC; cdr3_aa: CASSPPGGTAFIQYF
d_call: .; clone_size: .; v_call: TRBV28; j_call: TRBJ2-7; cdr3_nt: TGTGCCTCAGGGGTGCGACTGGACTGGAGCGCCTACGAGCAGTACTTC; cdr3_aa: CASGVRLDWSAYEQYF
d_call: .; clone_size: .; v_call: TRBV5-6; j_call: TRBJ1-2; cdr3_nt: TGTGCCAGCAGCTTTGGTCCAGCAGACTATGGCTACACCTTC; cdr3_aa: CASSFGPADYGYTF
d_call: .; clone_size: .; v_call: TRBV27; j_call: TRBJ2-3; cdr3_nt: TGTGCCAGCAGTTCTGGCGCCAAATCCACAGATACGCAGTATTTT; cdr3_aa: CASSSGAKSTDTQYF
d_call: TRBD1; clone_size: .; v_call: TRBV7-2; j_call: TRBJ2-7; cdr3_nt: TGTGCCAGCAGCCCTGCCCCGGGACAGGGGGCAGAAGAGCAGTACTTC; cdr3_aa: CASSPAPGQGAEEQYF
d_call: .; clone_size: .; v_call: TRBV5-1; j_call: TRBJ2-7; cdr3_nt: TGCGCCAGCAGCTTGGGCCACCCCGGGCCTAATTACGAGCAGTACTTC; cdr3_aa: CASSLGHPGPNYEQYF
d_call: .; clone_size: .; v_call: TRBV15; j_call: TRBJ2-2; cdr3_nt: TGTGCCACCAGCACCACAAGGACCGGGGAGCTGTTTTTT; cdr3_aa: CATSTTRTGELFF
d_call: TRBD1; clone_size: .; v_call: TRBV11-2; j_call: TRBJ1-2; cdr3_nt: TGTGCCAGCAGCCCTGGGACAGCTGTCTATGGCTACACCTTC; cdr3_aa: CASSPGTAVYGYTF
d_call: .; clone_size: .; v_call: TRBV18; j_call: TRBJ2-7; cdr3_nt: TGTGCCAGCTCACCACGGGAAAACGAGCAGTACTTC; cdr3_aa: CASSPRENEQYF
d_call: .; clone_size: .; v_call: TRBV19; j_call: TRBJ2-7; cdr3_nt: TGTGCCAGTAGTATAGAAGGGCTCGGTTACGAGCAGTACTTC; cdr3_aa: CASSIEGLGYEQYF
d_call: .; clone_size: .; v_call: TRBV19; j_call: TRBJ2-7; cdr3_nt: TGTGCCAGTAGTATAGATGCTCCGGGGCAAGGGTACGAGCAGTACTTC; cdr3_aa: CASSIDAPGQGYEQYF
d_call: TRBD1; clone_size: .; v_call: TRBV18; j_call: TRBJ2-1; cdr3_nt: TGTGCCAGCTCACCACCGGGACAGGGTAAGAATGAGCAGTTCTTC; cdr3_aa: CASSPPGQGKNEQFF
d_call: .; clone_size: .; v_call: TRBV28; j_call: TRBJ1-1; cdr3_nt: TGTGCCAGCAGGCCTAGCGTCACTGAAGCTTTCTTT; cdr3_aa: CASRPSVTEAFF
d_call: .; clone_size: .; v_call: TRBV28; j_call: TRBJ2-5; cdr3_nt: TGTGCCAGCTCCCCACAGGGAAGTGTGGAGACCCAGTACTTC; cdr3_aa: CASSPQGSVETQYF
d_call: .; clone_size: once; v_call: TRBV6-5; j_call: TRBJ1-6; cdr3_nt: TGTGCCAGCAGTTATATCCGGGGCCTTCTACATTCACCCCTCCACTTT; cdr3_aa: CASSYIRGLLHSPLHF